The clone carrying this T cell receptor beta chain was seen more than once but under ten times. Its specificity is unknown. Germline values: CDR1 SGHVS, CDR2 FQNEAQ. V was pared by 3 bases and J by 2 bases, with 7 bases between. This CDR3 region has 13 residues. The sample comes from a study of vaccination and CD4 T cells after COVID-19. The Oncomine TCR Beta short-read assay sequenced DNA from cultured CD4+ T cells. TCRdb reprocessed the PCR reads with MiXCR, giving one entry per CDR3 protein. Of 13,000 to 15,000 distinct CDR3 sequences in the sample, approximately 57% were seen once. The treatment here: roughly 10-day PBMC culture with coronavirus spike peptide pools or control peptides (ViraFEST assay). Peptide pool stimulation in ViraFEST expanded antigen-specific T cells, whose TCRs were then sequenced. Positive PCR tests dated from March to December 2020, predating US Alpha, Beta and Delta variants. Peptide pools at approximately 10 ug/ml stimulated fewer than 2.5 million PBMCs per well with about 9.1 IU/ml IL-2.

This TCR derives from a human donor who had recovered from COVID-19. The chain joins TRBV7-8 to TRBJ2-5, with D uncertain. The specimen sequenced was CD4+ T cells from blood, cultured in vitro. This chain's CDR3 is CASSLPMQETQYF. CDR3 nucleotide sequence: TGTGCCAGCAGCTTGCCCATGCAAGAGACCCAGTACTTC.